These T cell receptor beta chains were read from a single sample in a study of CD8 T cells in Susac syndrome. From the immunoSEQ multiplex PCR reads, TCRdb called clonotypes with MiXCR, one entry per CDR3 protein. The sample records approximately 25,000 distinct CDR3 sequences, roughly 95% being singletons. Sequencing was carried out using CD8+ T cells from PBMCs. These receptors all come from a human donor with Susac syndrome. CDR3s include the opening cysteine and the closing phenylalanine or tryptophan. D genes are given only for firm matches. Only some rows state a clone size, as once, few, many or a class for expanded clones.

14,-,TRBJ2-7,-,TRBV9,CASSARQADYEQYF,TGTGCCAGCAGCGCGCGGCAAGCCGACTACGAGCAGTACTTC
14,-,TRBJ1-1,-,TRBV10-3,CAISESYGNTEAFF,TGTGCCATCAGTGAGTCCTATGGAAACACTGAAGCTTTCTTT
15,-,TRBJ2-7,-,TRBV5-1,CASSLNWGLTYEQYF,TGCGCCAGCAGCTTGAACTGGGGCTTAACTTACGAGCAGTACTTC
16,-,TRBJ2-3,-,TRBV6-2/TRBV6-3,CASMTGPRKFTDTQYF,TGTGCCAGCATGACGGGACCGCGGAAGTTCACAGATACGCAGTATTTT
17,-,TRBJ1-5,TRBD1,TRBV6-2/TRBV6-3,CASRRIDRDSSNQPQHF,TGTGCCAGCAGGCGAATAGACAGGGACAGTAGCAATCAGCCCCAGCATTTT
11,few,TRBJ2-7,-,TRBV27,CASSFGNEQYF,TGTGCCAGCAGTTTCGGGAACGAGCAGTACTTC
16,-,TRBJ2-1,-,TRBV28,CASSSPPVTIYNEQFF,TGTGCCAGCAGTTCACCGCCAGTGACAATATACAATGAGCAGTTCTTC
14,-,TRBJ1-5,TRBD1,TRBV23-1,CASTNRGPYQPQHF,TGCGCCAGCACCAACAGGGGGCCCTATCAGCCCCAGCATTTT
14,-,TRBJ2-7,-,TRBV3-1,CASSQSGFNYEQYF,TGTGCCAGCAGCCAATCGGGGTTTAACTACGAGCAGTACTTC
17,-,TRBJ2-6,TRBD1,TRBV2,CASKRDSSFSGANVLTF,TGTGCCAGCAAAAGGGACAGTTCGTTTTCTGGGGCCAACGTCCTGACTTTC
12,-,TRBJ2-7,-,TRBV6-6,CASTDSAYEQYF,TGTGCCAGCACCGACAGTGCCTACGAGCAGTACTTC
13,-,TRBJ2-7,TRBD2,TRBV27,CATTPGGAGEQYF,TGTGCCACCACGCCGGGGGGGGCGGGCGAGCAGTACTTC
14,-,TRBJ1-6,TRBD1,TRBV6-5,CASSPDRGRSPLHF,TGTGCCAGCAGTCCAGACAGGGGGCGATCACCCCTCCACTTT
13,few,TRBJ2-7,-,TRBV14,CASSQGYGYEQYF,TGTGCCAGCAGCCAAGGTTATGGCTACGAGCAGTACTTC
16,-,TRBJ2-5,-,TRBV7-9,CASSRLGWGEQETQYF,TGTGCCAGCAGCAGGCTCGGCTGGGGAGAACAAGAGACCCAGTACTTC
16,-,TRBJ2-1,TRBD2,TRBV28,CASSSPLGGLYNEQFF,TGTGCCAGCAGTTCCCCCTTGGGGGGGTTATACAATGAGCAGTTCTTC
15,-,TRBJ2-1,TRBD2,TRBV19,CASSIASGGGNEQFF,TGTGCCAGTAGTATAGCTAGCGGGGGAGGAAATGAGCAGTTCTTC
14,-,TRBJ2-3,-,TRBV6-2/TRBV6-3,CASSYGGVKDTQYF,TGTGCCAGCAGTTACGGCGGGGTGAAAGATACGCAGTATTTT
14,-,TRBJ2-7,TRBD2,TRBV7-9,CASSRTTGGDEQYF,TGTGCCAGCAGCCGGACAACGGGAGGGGACGAGCAGTACTTC
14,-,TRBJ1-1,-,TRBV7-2,CASSLVAQNTEAFF,TGTGCCAGCAGCTTAGTTGCCCAGAACACTGAAGCTTTCTTT
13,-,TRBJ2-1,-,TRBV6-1,CASSERVRNEQFF,TGTGCCAGCAGTGAACGCGTCAGGAATGAGCAGTTCTTC
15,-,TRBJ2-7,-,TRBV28,CATRPTYVNLYEQYF,TGTGCCACCCGACCGACCTACGTTAACCTCTACGAGCAGTACTTC
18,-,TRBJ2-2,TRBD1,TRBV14,CASSPTPGQGTNTGELFF,TGTGCCAGCAGCCCCACCCCCGGACAGGGGACGAACACCGGGGAGCTGTTTTTT
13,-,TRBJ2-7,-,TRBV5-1,CASSLQSSYEQYF,TGCGCCAGCAGCTTGCAAAGCTCCTACGAGCAGTACTTC
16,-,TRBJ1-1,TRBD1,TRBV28,CASRPDRFGVGTEAFF,TGTGCCAGCAGACCGGACAGGTTTGGGGTTGGCACTGAAGCTTTCTTT
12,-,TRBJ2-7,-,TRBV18,CASSPRDDEQYF,TGTGCCAGCTCGCCCCGGGACGACGAGCAGTACTTC
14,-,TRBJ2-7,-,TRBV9,CASSVEPGSYEQYF,TGTGCCAGCAGCGTAGAGCCGGGCTCCTACGAGCAGTACTTC
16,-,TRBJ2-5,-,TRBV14,CASSQDQQAFRETQYF,TGTGCCAGCAGCCAAGATCAACAGGCATTTCGAGAGACCCAGTACTTC
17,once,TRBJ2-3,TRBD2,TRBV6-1,CASSRYLLAGVTDTQYF,TGTGCCAGCAGTCGCTACCTTTTAGCGGGGGTGACAGATACGCAGTATTTT
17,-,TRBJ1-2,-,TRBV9,CASSVGWTTGEVYGYTF,TGTGCCAGCAGCGTAGGATGGACAACGGGAGAGGTTTATGGCTACACCTTC
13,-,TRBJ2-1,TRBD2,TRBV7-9,CASRGWGGDEQFF,TGTGCCAGCAGGGGCTGGGGGGGTGATGAGCAGTTCTTC
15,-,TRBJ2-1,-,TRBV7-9,CASSQDFIAHNEQFF,TGTGCCAGCAGTCAGGACTTTATTGCTCACAATGAGCAGTTCTTC